This T cell receptor beta chain was recovered during a study of blood T cell repertoires in COVID-19. The overall study: There were acute and convalescent COVID-19 samples, and they came from the United States, Italy and Spain. Sources were T cells, B-cell-depleted T cells, or PBMCs; the material itself was cDNA or gDNA.

In the study's own analysis: Reference gene primer amplification gave nucleated cell count estimates. Method: immunoSEQ multiplex PCR; TCRdb's copy keeps in-frame clones and lacks some. V, J and clone size derive from that table, while D and trimming were established from the DNA sequence. The repertoire holds about 130,000 clones, with around 80% as singletons. The CDR3 runs 12 residues. The V and J ends lost 4 bases and 4 bases, in that order; junction bases with no gene match: 1. CDR1 GTSNPN and CDR2 SVGIG come from the germline V gene (reference sequence). Sample: peripheral blood. The TCR comes from a man in his sixties or seventies with acute or convalescent COVID-19. This chain links TRBV30 with TRBJ1-3; 7 positions match TRBD1. CDR3 residues: CAWTTGGNTIYF. The DNA for the CDR3 is TGTGCCTGGACGACAGGGGGAAACACCATATATTTT.